These 7 T cell receptor beta chains were all obtained from the same sample, sequenced in a study of blood T cell repertoires in COVID-19. Sequencing was performed with immunoSEQ multiplex PCR; in TCRdb, only in-frame clones are kept and a portion is missing. This sample yields about 130,000 clones, of which approximately 82% are seen a single time; roughly 10% belongs to the top ten. Material for sequencing was peripheral blood. The source is a man aged 35 to 55 with active or convalescent COVID-19.

The sample holds many counts of this clone. The CDR3 here is CASSPPRGEGSPLHF. The CDR3 nucleotides read TGTGCCAGCAGTCCTCCCCGGGGGGAGGGGTCACCCCTCCACTTT. The chain is built from TRBV6-6 and TRBJ1-6, with D perhaps TRBD1 (5 bases). CDR3 length equals 15 residues. The V gene's germline CDR1 is MNHNY and CDR2 SVGAGI (reference sequence). The V end was cut by 5 bases, the J end by 10 bases, with 18 bases between.

The genes are TRBV5-5 and TRBJ1-5, with TRBD1 matching 7 bases. The CDR3 contains 15 residues. Per germline, CDR1 SGHKS and CDR2 YYEKEE (reference sequence). Trimming took 4 bases from V and 0 from J; bases not matched to a gene: 4. CDR3: CASSQDRYSNQPQHF. The CDR3 nucleotides read TGTGCCAGCAGCCAGGACAGGTATAGCAATCAGCCCCAGCATTTT.

This sequence joins TRBV27 and TRBJ2-3; TRBD2 matches at 13 bases. Germline V gene data show CDR1 as MNHEY and CDR2 as SMNVEV (reference sequence). Trimming took 3 bases from V and 5 from J; bases not matched to a gene: 11. The CDR3 length is 18 residues. The CDR3 nucleotides are TGTGCCAGCAGTTTCCGACTCCCGGGACTAGCGGGGAAAGATACGCAGTATTTT. It encodes CASSFRLPGLAGKDTQYF.

The chain has TRBV3-1 (or the pseudogene TRBV3-2) and TRBJ2-5; 9 bases are shared with TRBD1. With 4 bases clipped from V and 5 bases from J, the junction kept 11 bases outside the gene matches. Germline loops: CDR1 LGHDT, CDR2 YNNKEL (reference sequence). The CDR3 is 16 amino acids. The CDR3: CASSRRTGEGVETQYF. Here the CDR3 DNA reads TGTGCCAGCAGCCGCCGGACAGGGGAGGGTGTGGAGACCCAGTACTTC.

The chain links TRBV5-1 to TRBJ2-1; TRBD2 matches 11 bases. V shed 0 bases and J 2 bases; nucleotides not matched to a gene: 1. This CDR3 has 16 residues. Germline values: CDR1 SGHRS, CDR2 YFSETQ. CDR3 in amino acids: CASSLDSGGAYNEQFF. The CDR3 nucleotides are TGCGCCAGCAGCTTGGATAGCGGGGGGGCCTACAATGAGCAGTTCTTC.

The chain joins TRBV6-2 or TRBV6-3 to TRBJ1-6, with TRBD1 as a possible D gene (5 bases). The CDR3 spans 16 residues. Germline V gene lookup returns CDR1 MNHEY and CDR2 SVGEGT. Trimming stripped 5 bases from V and 10 bases from J, with 21 bases between. CDR3 sequence: CASSNRPGVGESPLHF. CDR3 nucleotide sequence: TGTGCCAGCAGTAATAGACCGGGGGTGGGTGAATCACCCCTCCACTTT.

The genes are TRBV5-1 and TRBJ1-1; D remains ambiguous. Trimming took off 3 bases at V and 1 base at J, with 10 bases between the two ends. Germline V lookup: CDR1 SGHRS, CDR2 YFSETQ. The CDR3 has 14 amino acids. The CDR3 spells CASSSLPENTEAFF. DNA of the CDR3: TGCGCCAGCAGCTCCCTGCCAGAGAACACTGAAGCTTTCTTT.